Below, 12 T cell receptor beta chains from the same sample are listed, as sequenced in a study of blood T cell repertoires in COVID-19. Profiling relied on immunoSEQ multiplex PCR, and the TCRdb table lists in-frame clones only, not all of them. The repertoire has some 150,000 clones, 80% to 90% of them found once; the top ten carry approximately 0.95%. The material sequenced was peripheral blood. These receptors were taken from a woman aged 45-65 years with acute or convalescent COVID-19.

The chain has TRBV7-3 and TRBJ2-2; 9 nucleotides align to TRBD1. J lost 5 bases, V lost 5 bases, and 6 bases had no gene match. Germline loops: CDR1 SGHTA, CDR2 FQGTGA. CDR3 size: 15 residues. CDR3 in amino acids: CASSMGQGYTGELFF. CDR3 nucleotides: TGTGCCAGCAGCATGGGACAGGGATATACCGGGGAGCTGTTTTTT.

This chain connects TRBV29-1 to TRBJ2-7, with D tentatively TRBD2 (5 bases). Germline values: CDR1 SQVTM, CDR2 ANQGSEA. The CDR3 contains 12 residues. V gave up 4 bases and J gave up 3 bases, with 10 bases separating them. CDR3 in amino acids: CSVGGLIYEQYF. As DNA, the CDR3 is TGCAGCGTTGGAGGGCTTATCTACGAGCAGTACTTC.

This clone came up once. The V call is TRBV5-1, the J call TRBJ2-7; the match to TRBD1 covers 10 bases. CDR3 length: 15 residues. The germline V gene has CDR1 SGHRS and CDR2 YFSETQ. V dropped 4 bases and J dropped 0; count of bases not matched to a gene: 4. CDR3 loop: CASSPGDRGSYEQYF. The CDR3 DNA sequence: TGCGCCAGCAGCCCGGGGGACAGGGGCTCCTACGAGCAGTACTTC. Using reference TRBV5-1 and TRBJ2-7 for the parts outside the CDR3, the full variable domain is KAGVTQTPRYLIKTRGQQVTLSCSPISGHRSVSWYQQTPGQGLQFLFEYFSETQRNKGNFPGRFSGRQFSNSRSEMNVSTLELGDSALYLCASSPGDRGSYEQYFGPGTRLTVT.

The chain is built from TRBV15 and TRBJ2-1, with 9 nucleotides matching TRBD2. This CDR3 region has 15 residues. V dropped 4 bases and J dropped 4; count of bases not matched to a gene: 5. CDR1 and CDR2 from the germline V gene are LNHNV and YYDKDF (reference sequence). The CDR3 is CATSTLTSGYNEQFF. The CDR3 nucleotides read TGTGCCACCAGCACCCTGACTAGCGGTTACAATGAGCAGTTCTTC.

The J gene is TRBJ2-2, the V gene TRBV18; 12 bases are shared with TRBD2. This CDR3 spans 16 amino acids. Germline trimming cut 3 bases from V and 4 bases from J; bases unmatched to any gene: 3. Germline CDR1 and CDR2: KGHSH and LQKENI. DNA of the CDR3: TGTGCCAGCTCACCTGGACTAGCGGGAACCACCGGGGAGCTGTTTTTT. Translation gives CASSPGLAGTTGELFF. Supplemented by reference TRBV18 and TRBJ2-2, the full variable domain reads NAGVMQNPRHLVRRRGQEARLRCSPMKGHSHVYWYRQLPEEGLKFMVYLQKENIIDESGMPKERFSAEFPKEGPSILRIQQVVRGDSAAYFCASSPGLAGTTGELFFGEGSRLTVL.

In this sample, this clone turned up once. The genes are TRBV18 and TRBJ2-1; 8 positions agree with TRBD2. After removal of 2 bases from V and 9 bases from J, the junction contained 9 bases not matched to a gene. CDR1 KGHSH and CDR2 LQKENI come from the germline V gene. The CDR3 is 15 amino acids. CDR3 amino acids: CASSPSTAGAAEQFF. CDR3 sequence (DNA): TGTGCCAGCTCACCATCCACAGCGGGAGCGGCTGAGCAGTTCTTC.

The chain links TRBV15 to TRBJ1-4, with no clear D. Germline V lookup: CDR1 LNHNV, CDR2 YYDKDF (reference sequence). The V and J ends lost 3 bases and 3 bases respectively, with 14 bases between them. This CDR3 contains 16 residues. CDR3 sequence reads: CATSRAEMMANEKLFF. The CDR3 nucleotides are TGTGCCACCAGCAGGGCCGAAATGATGGCTAATGAAAAACTGTTTTTT.

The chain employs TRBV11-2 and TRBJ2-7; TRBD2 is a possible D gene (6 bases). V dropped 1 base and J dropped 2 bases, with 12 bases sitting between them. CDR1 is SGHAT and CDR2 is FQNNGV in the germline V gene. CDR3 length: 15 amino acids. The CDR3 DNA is TGTGCCAGCAGCTTAGTCGGGAGTGGTCCCTACGAGCAGTACTTC. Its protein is CASSLVGSGPYEQYF.

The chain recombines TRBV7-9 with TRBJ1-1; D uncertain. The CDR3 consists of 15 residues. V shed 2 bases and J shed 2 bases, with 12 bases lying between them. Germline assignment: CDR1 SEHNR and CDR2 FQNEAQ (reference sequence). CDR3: CASSLSRRSNTEAFF. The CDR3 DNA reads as TGTGCCAGCAGCTTAAGCAGGAGGTCCAACACTGAAGCTTTCTTT.

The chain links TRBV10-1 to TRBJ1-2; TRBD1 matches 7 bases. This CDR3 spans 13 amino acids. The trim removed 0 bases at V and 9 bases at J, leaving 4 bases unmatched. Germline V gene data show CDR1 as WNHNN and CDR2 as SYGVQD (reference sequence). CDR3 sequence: CASSESGTASYTF. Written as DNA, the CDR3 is TGCGCCAGCAGTGAGTCAGGGACAGCTAGCTACACCTTC.

The CDR3 nucleotides are TGTGCCAGCAGTAAACGGGGTACCCAGGCTTTCTTT. Its protein product is CASSKRGTQAFF. The chain employs TRBV6-5 and TRBJ1-1; D remains unclear. V dropped 5 bases and J dropped 11 bases, with 15 bases sitting between them. The CDR3 sequence is 12 residues long. CDR1 and CDR2 from the germline V gene are MNHEY and SVGAGI.

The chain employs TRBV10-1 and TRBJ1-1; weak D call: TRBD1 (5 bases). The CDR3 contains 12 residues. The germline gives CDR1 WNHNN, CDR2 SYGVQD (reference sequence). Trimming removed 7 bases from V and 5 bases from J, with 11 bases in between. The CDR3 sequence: CASKGKWTEAFF. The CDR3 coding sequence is TGCGCCAGCAAGGGGAAGTGGACTGAAGCTTTCTTT.